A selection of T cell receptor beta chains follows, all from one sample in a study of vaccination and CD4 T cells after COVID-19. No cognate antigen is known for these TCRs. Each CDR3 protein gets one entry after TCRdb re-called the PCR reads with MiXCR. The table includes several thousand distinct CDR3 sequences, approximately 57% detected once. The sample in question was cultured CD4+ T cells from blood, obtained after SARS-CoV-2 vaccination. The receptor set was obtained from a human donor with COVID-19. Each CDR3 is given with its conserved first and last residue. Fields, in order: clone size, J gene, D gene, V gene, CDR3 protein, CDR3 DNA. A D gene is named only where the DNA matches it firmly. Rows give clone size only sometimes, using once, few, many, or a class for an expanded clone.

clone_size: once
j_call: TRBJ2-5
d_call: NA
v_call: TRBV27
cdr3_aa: CASSSQPGQSGRKTQYF
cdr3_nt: TGTGCCAGCAGTTCCCAGCCGGGGCAGTCCGGGCGGAAGACCCAGTACTTC

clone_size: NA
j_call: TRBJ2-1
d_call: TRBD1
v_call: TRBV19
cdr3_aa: CASSGQGMSNEQFF
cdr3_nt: TGTGCCAGTAGTGGACAGGGGATGTCGAATGAGCAGTTCTTC

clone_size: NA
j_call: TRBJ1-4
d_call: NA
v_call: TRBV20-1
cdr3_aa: CSATGLGATNEKLFF
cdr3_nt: TGCAGTGCGACGGGTTTGGGCGCAACTAATGAAAAACTGTTTTTT

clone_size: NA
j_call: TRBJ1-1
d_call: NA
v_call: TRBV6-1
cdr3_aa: CASSNAGTEAFF
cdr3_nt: TGTGCCAGCAGCAACGCCGGGACCGAAGCTTTCTTT

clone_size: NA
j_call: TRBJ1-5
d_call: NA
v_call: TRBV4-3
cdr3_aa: CASSQETGFQPQHF
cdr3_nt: TGCGCCAGCAGCCAAGAGACAGGCTTTCAGCCCCAGCATTTT

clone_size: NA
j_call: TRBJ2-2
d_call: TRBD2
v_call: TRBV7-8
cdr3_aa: CASSLVAGVTGELFF
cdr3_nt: TGTGCCAGCAGCTTAGTTGCGGGAGTCACCGGGGAGCTGTTTTTT

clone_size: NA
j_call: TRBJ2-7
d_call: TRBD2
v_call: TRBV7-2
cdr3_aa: CASSPSGGAYEQYF
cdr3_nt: TGTGCCAGCAGCCCGAGCGGGGGGGCCTACGAGCAGTACTTC

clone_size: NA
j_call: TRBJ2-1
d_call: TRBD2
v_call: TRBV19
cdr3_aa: CASSIRSSSGYNEQFF
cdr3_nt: TGTGCCAGTAGTATACGTTCGTCTAGCGGGTACAATGAGCAGTTCTTC

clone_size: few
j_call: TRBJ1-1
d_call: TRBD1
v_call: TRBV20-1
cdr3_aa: CSARTGGALRDTEAFF
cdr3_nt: TGCAGTGCTAGGACAGGGGGCGCGCTCAGGGACACTGAAGCTTTCTTT

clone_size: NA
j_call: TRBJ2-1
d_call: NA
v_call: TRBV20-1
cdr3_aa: CSASIWSGLSYNEQFF
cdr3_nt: TGCAGTGCTAGCATCTGGTCGGGCCTCTCCTACAATGAGCAGTTCTTC

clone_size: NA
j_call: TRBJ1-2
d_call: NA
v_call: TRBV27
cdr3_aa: CASSITGLGGYGYTF
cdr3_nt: TGTGCCAGCAGTATAACAGGGTTGGGTGGCTATGGCTACACCTTC

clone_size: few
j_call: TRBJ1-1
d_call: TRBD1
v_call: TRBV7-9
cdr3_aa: CASRRQGPEAFF
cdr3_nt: TGTGCCAGCAGGCGACAGGGGCCTGAAGCTTTCTTT

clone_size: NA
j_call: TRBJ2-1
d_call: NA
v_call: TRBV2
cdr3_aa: CASSIYDEQFF
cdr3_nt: TGTGCCAGCAGTATTTACGATGAGCAGTTCTTC

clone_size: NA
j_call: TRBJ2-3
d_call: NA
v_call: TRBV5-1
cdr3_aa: CASSRDYWGTSTDTQYF
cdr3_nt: TGCGCCAGCAGCCGGGATTATTGGGGAACTAGCACAGATACGCAGTATTTT